The 29 T cell receptor beta chains below were found in one sample sequenced in a study of cytomegalovirus exposure and HLA in healthy donors. PCR used 60 Vbeta primers and 13 Jbeta primers. The protocol was immunoSEQ multiplex PCR, while the TCRdb copy is restricted to in-frame clones and leaves out a portion. This sample yields 150,000 to 200,000 clones, of which around 86% are seen a single time; roughly 1.6% belongs to the top ten. The sequenced material came from PBMCs. Receptors originate from a man in his fifties or sixties in good health and CMV-seronegative.

The rearrangement uses TRBV6-6 and TRBJ1-1; D not certain. The CDR3 sequence is 12 residues long. Trimming pared 10 bases from V and 1 base from J, leaving 10 bases between. Germline V gives CDR1 MNHNY, CDR2 SVGAGI (reference sequence). The CDR3 sequence: CATHRGNTEAFF. Here the CDR3 DNA reads TGTGCCACACATAGAGGGAACACTGAAGCTTTCTTT.

CDR3 sequence: CASSLELGRGEQYF. CDR3 nucleotides: TGTGCCAGCAGCTTAGAATTAGGGAGAGGCGAGCAGTACTTC. This chain links TRBV7-6 with TRBJ2-7; tentative D call: TRBD2 (5 bases). In germline, CDR1 is SGHVS, CDR2 FNYEAQ. Trimming pared 1 base from V and 6 bases from J, leaving 13 bases between. This CDR3 comprises 14 residues.

The chain uses TRBV5-6 and TRBJ1-2; D remains unclear. The V end lost 2 bases, the J end lost 11 bases, and 16 bases lay between the germline ends. The CDR3 runs to 13 residues. The germline V gene encodes CDR1 SGHDT and CDR2 YYEEEE. CDR3 sequence (DNA): TGTGCCAGCAGCTTCGGTAGAGCTGCTACTTACACCTTC. Protein: CASSFGRAATYTF.

This chain joins TRBV4-2 and TRBJ2-6; no reliable D call. V gave up 0 bases and J gave up 0 bases, with 9 bases separating them. The germline gives CDR1 LGHNA, CDR2 YNFKEQ. This CDR3 is built from 17 residues. CDR3 amino acids: CASSQDVTSSGANVLTF. DNA of the CDR3: TGTGCCAGCAGCCAAGATGTCACAAGCTCTGGGGCCAACGTCCTGACTTTC.

The rearrangement uses TRBV6-5 and TRBJ2-5, with a weak D call TRBD1 (6 bases). Germline-derived CDR1 and CDR2 are MNHEY and SVGAGI. The CDR3 is 14 residues long. Trimming shortened V by 2 bases and J by 0 bases, and 7 bases separated the two germline ends. This CDR3 reads CASSYDRYQETQYF. In nucleotides, the CDR3 is TGTGCCAGCAGTTACGACAGGTACCAAGAGACCCAGTACTTC.

The chain links TRBV15 to TRBJ2-5; 8 bases are a match to TRBD2. CDR3 length: 14 amino acids. Germline lookup yields CDR1 LNHNV and CDR2 YYDKDF (reference sequence). With V trimmed by 2 bases and J by 11 bases, 10 bases remained unmatched. The CDR3 DNA sequence: TGTGCCACCAGCAGAAGCTACCCAGCGGGGGAGCAGTACTTC. It specifies CATSRSYPAGEQYF.

The V and J genes are TRBV19 and TRBJ1-1; possible D gene TRBD1, 5 bases. The CDR3 has 14 residues. V lost 5 bases, J lost 1 base, and 11 bases lay in between. Germline lookup yields CDR1 LNHDA and CDR2 SQIVND (reference sequence). The CDR3 bases are TGTGCCAGTAGTCCACAGGAATGGAACACTGAAGCTTTCTTT. Amino acid sequence: CASSPQEWNTEAFF.

With regard to this clone: One junction end does not reproduce the germline sequence, and a read error may be involved. V and J are TRBV7-7 and TRBJ2-5; the match to TRBD2 covers 12 bases. The CDR3 consists of 16 residues. Germline V gene data show CDR1 as SSHAT and CDR2 as FNYEAQ (reference sequence). CDR3 amino acids: CASSLVLAGGRETQYF. CDR3 coding DNA: TGTGCTAGCAGCTTAGTGCTAGCGGGGGGGCGTGAGACCCAGTACTTC. The variable domain in full, completed from reference TRBV7-7 and TRBJ2-5, reads GAGVSQSPRYKVTKRGQDVTLRCDPISSHATLYWYQQALGQGPEFLTYFNYEAQPDKSGLPSDRFSAERPEGSISTLTIQRTEQRDSAMYRCASSLVLAGGRETQYFGPGTRLLVL.

The rearrangement links TRBV7-2 to TRBJ2-3; 10 nucleotides match TRBD2. V was clipped by 4 bases and J by 1 base; unmatched bases: 5. Looked up from germline, CDR1 is SGHTA and CDR2 is FQGNSA. The CDR3 has 16 residues. The CDR3 nucleotides read TGTGCCAGCAGCTCCTCTAGCGGGGGCCGCACAGATACGCAGTATTTT. It encodes CASSSSSGGRTDTQYF.

This sequence joins TRBV7-9 and TRBJ2-5; tentatively, D is TRBD1 (6 bases). V was shortened by 3 bases and J by 5 bases, with 10 bases between the two germline ends. CDR1 SEHNR and CDR2 FQNEAQ come from the germline V gene (reference sequence). The CDR3 spans 13 residues. CDR3 sequence reads: CASSFGGWETQYF. CDR3 in DNA: TGTGCCAGCAGCTTTGGGGGCTGGGAGACCCAGTACTTC.

The J gene is TRBJ2-3, the V gene TRBV7-3; D gene unclear. Germline-derived CDR1 and CDR2 are SGHTA and FQGTGA. The CDR3 length is 14 residues. Trimming left V 2 bases short and J 4 bases short, with 10 bases between. CDR3: CASSLRVAPDTQYF. As DNA, the CDR3 is TGTGCCAGCAGCTTACGGGTAGCCCCAGATACGCAGTATTTT. Based on the CDR3 plus reference TRBV7-3 and TRBJ2-3, the full variable domain is GAGVSQTPSNKVTEKGKYVELRCDPISGHTALYWYRQSLGQGPEFLIYFQGTGAADDSGLPNDRFFAVRPEGSVSTLKIQRTERGDSAVYLCASSLRVAPDTQYFGPGTRLTVL.

This clone showed up just once. The chain uses TRBV30 and TRBJ2-5; possible D gene TRBD1, 5 bases. From germline, CDR1 is GTSNPN and CDR2 SVGIG (reference sequence). V was cut by 2 bases and J by 5 bases, with 9 bases left in between. This CDR3 is built from 12 residues. The CDR3 sequence: CAWSIAGETQYF. CDR3 nucleotides: TGTGCCTGGAGTATAGCAGGGGAGACCCAGTACTTC. Together with reference TRBV30 and TRBJ2-5, the CDR3 gives the full variable domain: SQTIHQWPATLVQPVGSPLSLECTVEGTSNPNLYWYRQAAGRGLQLLFYSVGIGQISSEVPQNLSASRPQDRQFILSSKKLLLSDSGFYLCAWSIAGETQYFGPGTRLLVL.

In the case of this clone: Compared with germline, one end of the junction differs, possibly owing to a read error. The identical CDR3 is also encoded by other nucleotide sequences in the sample. The V gene is TRBV30, the J gene TRBJ1-4; D not certain. The CDR3 totals 13 residues. The V gene's germline CDR1 is GTSNPN and CDR2 SVGIG (reference sequence). CDR3 protein: CAWNPGRSEKLFF. The DNA of the CDR3 is TGCGCCTGGAATCCGGGGAGGAGTGAAAAACTGTTTTTT.

The chain recombines TRBV2 with TRBJ2-1; D uncertain. The CDR3 is 14 residues long. From germline, CDR1 is SNHLY and CDR2 FYNNEI. V was clipped by 4 bases and J by 0 bases, with 7 bases between them. The CDR3 DNA is TGTGCCAGCAGTGGTCTGAGCTCCTACAATGAGCAGTTCTTC. Translation: CASSGLSSYNEQFF.

The chain has TRBV6-5 and TRBJ2-2; TRBD1 matches at 9 bases. Unmatched junction bases numbered 11, after V lost 7 bases and J lost 8 bases. Germline CDR1 reads MNHEY; CDR2 reads SVGAGI. The length of the CDR3 is 15 residues. CDR3 region: CASNPQGAFLGELFF. DNA for the CDR3: TGTGCCAGCAACCCACAGGGGGCGTTTTTAGGGGAGCTGTTTTTT.

The rearrangement joins TRBV7-9 to TRBJ2-1; D is perhaps TRBD2 (6 bases). Trimming took off 2 bases at V and 5 bases at J, with 16 bases between the two ends. Germline assignment: CDR1 SEHNR and CDR2 FQNEAQ (reference sequence). The CDR3 length is 16 residues. CDR3 loop: CASSLQRATVNNEQFF. In DNA form, the CDR3 reads TGTGCCAGCAGCTTACAGCGGGCAACCGTAAACAATGAGCAGTTCTTC.

This chain links TRBV7-2 with TRBJ1-2; the match to TRBD1 covers 10 bases. Germline V gene data show CDR1 as SGHTA and CDR2 as FQGNSA. V lost 4 bases to trimming and J lost 2 bases; unmatched junction nucleotides: 1. The CDR3 has 14 amino acids. The CDR3 DNA sequence: TGTGCCAGCAGCTCGGGACAGGGGAACTATGGCTACACCTTC. It encodes CASSSGQGNYGYTF.

V and J are TRBV7-9 and TRBJ2-1; TRBD1 matches at 9 bases. CDR1 is SEHNR and CDR2 is FQNEAQ in the germline V gene (reference sequence). With 3 bases clipped from V and 6 bases from J, the junction kept 9 bases outside the gene matches. This CDR3 region has 16 residues. As DNA, the CDR3 is TGTGCCAGCAGCTTCAGCTCGGGACAGGGTTTCAATGAGCAGTTCTTC. This encodes CASSFSSGQGFNEQFF.

The CDR3 nucleotides read TGTGCCAGCAGGATACAGGAGGGGAACACTGAAGCTTTCTTT. Translating it yields CASRIQEGNTEAFF. V gene TRBV6-1 combines with J gene TRBJ1-1, with a weak D call TRBD1 (5 bases). The V and J ends lost 6 bases and 1 base respectively, with 12 bases between them. The V gene's germline CDR1 is MNHNS and CDR2 SASEGT. CDR3 size: 14 residues.

As to this clone: Other DNA variants within this sample encode the same CDR3. The chain links TRBV18 to TRBJ2-5; tentatively, D is TRBD1 (5 bases). Trimming removed 2 bases from V and 5 bases from J, with 12 bases in between. From germline, CDR1 is KGHSH and CDR2 LQKENI. This CDR3 region has 14 residues. The CDR3 bases are TGTGCCAGCTCACCAGGGGCTGGGCGGGAGACCCAGTACTTC. Residues: CASSPGAGRETQYF.

The rearrangement joins TRBV7-9 to TRBJ1-5, with D possibly being TRBD1 (6 bases). CDR1 is SEHNR and CDR2 is FQNEAQ in the germline V gene (reference sequence). The CDR3 is 14 residues long. The germline V and J ends were trimmed by 4 bases and 4 bases, with 11 bases remaining between them. CDR3 residues: CASSSGDFNQPQHF. The CDR3 region has the DNA TGTGCCAGCAGCTCAGGGGATTTTAATCAGCCCCAGCATTTT.

The chain has TRBV15 and TRBJ1-2, with a tentative D call TRBD1 (5 bases). The CDR3 totals 16 residues. The germline V and J ends were trimmed by 1 base and 0 bases, with 12 bases remaining between them. Germline lookup yields CDR1 LNHNV and CDR2 YYDKDF (reference sequence). DNA for the CDR3: TGTGCCACCAGCAGAGGGAGGGGAGGGACTAACTATGGCTACACCTTC. It translates to CATSRGRGGTNYGYTF.

This chain's CDR3 is CASSPDPQGARTGELFF. For the CDR3, the DNA is TGTGCCAGCAGCCCGGACCCACAGGGGGCGCGGACCGGGGAGCTGTTTTTT. The gene calls are TRBV7-3 and TRBJ2-2; 9 positions match TRBD1. Germline CDR1 and CDR2: SGHTA and FQGTGA. The CDR3 extends over 17 amino acids. J was trimmed by 5 bases and V by 5 bases; bases with no gene match: 12.

The V call is TRBV7-9, the J call TRBJ2-7, with 7 bases lining up with TRBD2. This CDR3 has 11 amino acids. CDR1 is SEHNR, CDR2 FQNEAQ, per germline (reference sequence). J was trimmed by 7 bases and V by 5 bases; bases with no gene match: 2. The CDR3 here is CASSTRGEQYF. The CDR3 DNA is TGTGCCAGCAGCACGCGGGGGGAGCAGTACTTC.

The chain joins TRBV29-1 to TRBJ2-7; TRBD1 might be the D (5 bases). The length of the CDR3 is 17 residues. From germline, CDR1 is SQVTM and CDR2 ANQGSEA. Trimming pared 0 bases from V and 3 bases from J, leaving 21 bases between. The CDR3 DNA reads TGCAGCGTTGAAGATCTTCTATCCAGCAGGGTTGACTACGAGCAGTACTTC. Translating gives CSVEDLLSSRVDYEQYF.

The V call is TRBV18, the J call TRBJ2-3; no clear D. Looked up from germline, CDR1 is KGHSH and CDR2 is LQKENI. This CDR3 has 18 residues. V was shortened by 0 bases and J by 3 bases, with 19 bases between the two germline ends. CDR3 bases: TGTGCCAGCTCACCACCTTCACTTCCGGGTCAGAGGACAGATACGCAGTATTTT. Its protein product is CASSPPSLPGQRTDTQYF. The whole variable domain, remainder taken from reference TRBV18 and TRBJ2-3, is NAGVMQNPRHLVRRRGQEARLRCSPMKGHSHVYWYRQLPEEGLKFMVYLQKENIIDESGMPKERFSAEFPKEGPSILRIQQVVRGDSAAYFCASSPPSLPGQRTDTQYFGPGTRLTVL.

The J gene is TRBJ2-5, the V gene TRBV7-2; 11 positions agree with TRBD2. This CDR3 is 16 amino acids long. Germline CDR1 and CDR2: SGHTA and FQGNSA. J lost 1 base, V lost 1 base, and 2 bases had no gene match. CDR3 DNA: TGTGCCAGCAGCTTAGGACTAGCGGGGTTCCAAGAGACCCAGTACTTC. This translates into CASSLGLAGFQETQYF.

This clone has only a few counts. The genes are TRBV19 and TRBJ2-7; 8 bases align to TRBD1. Unmatched junction bases numbered 3, after V lost 4 bases and J lost 4 bases. This CDR3 spans 13 amino acids. The V gene's germline CDR1 is LNHDA and CDR2 SQIVND (reference sequence). The CDR3 spells CASSTDRGYEQYF. CDR3 coding DNA: TGTGCCAGTAGTACTGACAGGGGATACGAGCAGTACTTC.

V gene TRBV5-1 combines with J gene TRBJ2-3; 7 bases are shared with TRBD1. The CDR3 totals 16 residues. Trimming took 0 bases from V and 6 from J; bases not matched to a gene: 10. Germline V gene lookup returns CDR1 SGHRS and CDR2 YFSETQ. For the CDR3, the DNA is TGCGCCAGCAGCTTGGAGACAGGGTTTGCCGCGGATACGCAGTATTTT. It translates to CASSLETGFAADTQYF. The whole variable domain, remainder taken from reference TRBV5-1 and TRBJ2-3, is KAGVTQTPRYLIKTRGQQVTLSCSPISGHRSVSWYQQTPGQGLQFLFEYFSETQRNKGNFPGRFSGRQFSNSRSEMNVSTLELGDSALYLCASSLETGFAADTQYFGPGTRLTVL.